The clone carrying this T cell receptor beta chain was recorded only once. The sample belongs to a study of blood T cell repertoires in COVID-19. Overall study context: Samples taken during acute and convalescent COVID-19 were collected in the United States, Italy and Spain. Sample material is recorded as cDNA or gDNA derived from T cells, B-cell-depleted T cells, or PBMCs.

Source study methods: The authors estimated nucleated cell counts from reference gene primer amplification. Clones were sequenced by immunoSEQ multiplex PCR, and TCRdb holds only the in-frame ones, with some missing. V and J calls and clone size follow that table, whereas D and trimming were derived from the DNA. The sample carries about 160,000 clones, roughly four fifths recorded once. Germline CDR1 MNHNY, CDR2 SVGAGI (reference sequence). CDR3 size: 15 residues. Trimming removed 5 bases from V and 2 bases from J; junction bases left unmatched: 6. The clonotype was recovered from a human donor in a cohort sampled during active COVID-19. Material for sequencing was peripheral blood. The rearrangement links TRBV6-6 to TRBJ1-5; TRBD1 matches at 7 bases. The CDR3 DNA sequence: TGTGCCAGCAGTGACGACAGGGTAGGCAATCAGCCCCAGCATTTT. This encodes CASSDDRVGNQPQHF.